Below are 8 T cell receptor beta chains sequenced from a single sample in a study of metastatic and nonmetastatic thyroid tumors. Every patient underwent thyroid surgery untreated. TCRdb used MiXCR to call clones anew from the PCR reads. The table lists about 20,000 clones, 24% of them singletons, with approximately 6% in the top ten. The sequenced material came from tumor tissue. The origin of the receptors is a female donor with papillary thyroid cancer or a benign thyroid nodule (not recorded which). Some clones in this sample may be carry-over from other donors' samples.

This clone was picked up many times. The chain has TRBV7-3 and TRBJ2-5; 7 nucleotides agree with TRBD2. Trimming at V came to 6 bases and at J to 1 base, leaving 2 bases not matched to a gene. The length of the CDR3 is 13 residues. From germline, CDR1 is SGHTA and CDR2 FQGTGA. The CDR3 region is CASSPGGQETQYF. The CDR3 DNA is TGTGCCAGCAGTCCGGGGGGCCAAGAGACCCAGTACTTC.

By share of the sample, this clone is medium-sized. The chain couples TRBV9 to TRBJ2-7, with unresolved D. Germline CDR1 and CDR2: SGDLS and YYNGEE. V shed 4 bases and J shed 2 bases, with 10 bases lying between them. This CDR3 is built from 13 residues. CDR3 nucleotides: TGTGCCAGCAGCCCCGGCGACGCCTACGAGCAGTACTTC. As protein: CASSPGDAYEQYF.

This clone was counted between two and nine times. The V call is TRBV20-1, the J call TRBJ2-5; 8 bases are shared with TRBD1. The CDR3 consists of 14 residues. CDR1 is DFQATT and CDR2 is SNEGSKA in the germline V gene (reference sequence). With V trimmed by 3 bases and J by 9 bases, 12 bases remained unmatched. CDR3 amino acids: CSASGAGGGEAQYF. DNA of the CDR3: TGCAGTGCTAGCGGCGCAGGGGGCGGGGAGGCCCAGTACTTC.

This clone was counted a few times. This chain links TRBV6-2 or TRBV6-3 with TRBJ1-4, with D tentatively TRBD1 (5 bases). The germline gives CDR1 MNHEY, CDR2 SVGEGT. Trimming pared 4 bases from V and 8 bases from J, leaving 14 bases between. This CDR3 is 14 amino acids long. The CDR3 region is CASSSNQRGEKLFF. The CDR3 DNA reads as TGTGCCAGCAGTTCCAACCAGAGGGGCGAAAAACTGTTTTTT.

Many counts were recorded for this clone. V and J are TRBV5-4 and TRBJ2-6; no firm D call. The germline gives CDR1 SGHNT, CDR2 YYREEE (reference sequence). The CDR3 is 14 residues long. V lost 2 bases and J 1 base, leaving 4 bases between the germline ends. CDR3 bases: TGTGCCAGCAGCTTTCGATCTGGGGCCAACGTCCTGACTTTC. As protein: CASSFRSGANVLTF.

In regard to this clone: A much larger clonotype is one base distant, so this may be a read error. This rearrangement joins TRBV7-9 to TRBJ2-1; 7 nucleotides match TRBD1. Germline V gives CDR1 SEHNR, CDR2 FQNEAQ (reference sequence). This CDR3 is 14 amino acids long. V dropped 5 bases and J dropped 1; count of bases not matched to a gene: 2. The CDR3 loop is CASSRQGSYNEQFF. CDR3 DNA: TGTGCCAGCAGCCGACAGGGATCCTACAATGAGCAGTTCTTC.

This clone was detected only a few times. The CDR3 coding sequence is TGCGCCAGCAGCCGGGCCCGTCGAACCGGGGGGGAGCTGTTTTTT. This gives the protein CASSRARRTGGELFF. The gene calls are TRBV10-2 and TRBJ2-2; D uncertain. V gave up 6 bases and J gave up 8 bases, with 19 bases separating them. The germline CDR1 and CDR2 sequences are WSHSY and SAAADI. The CDR3 sequence is 15 residues long.

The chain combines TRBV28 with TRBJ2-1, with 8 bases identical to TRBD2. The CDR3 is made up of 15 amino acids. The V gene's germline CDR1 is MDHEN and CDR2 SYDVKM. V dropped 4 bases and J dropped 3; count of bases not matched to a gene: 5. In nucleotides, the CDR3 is TGTGCCAGCAGTTCGGTAGCGGGGCGCTACAATGAGCAGTTCTTC. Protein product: CASSSVAGRYNEQFF.